The 24 T cell receptor gamma chains given below trace back to one sample, sequenced in a study of intestinal T cells in coeliac disease. Using about 200 ng of biopsy DNA, TRG was amplified with LymphoTrack primers. TCRdb redid the clone calls on the multiplex PCR reads with CATT. The sample yields around 800 gamma-chain clones, around 48% seen once. Each case's genomic DNA was extracted from ten roughly 5.2-µm formalin-fixed paraffin-embedded scrolls. Material for sequencing was a duodenal biopsy. These receptors originate from a human donor with celiac disease.

The rearrangement joins TRGV4 to TRGJ1 or TRGJ2. Per germline, CDR1 EGSTGY and CDR2 YDSYTSSV. V was clipped by 10 bases and J by 13 bases; unmatched bases: 13. CDR3 length equals 10 residues. The CDR3 reads CATQDVGKLF. For the CDR3, the DNA is TGTGCCACTCAGGATGTCGGAAAACTCTTT.

In this sample, this clone turned up a few times. A much larger clone differs from this one at a single base, so this may be a read error. V usage is TRGV3 and J usage is TRGJ1 or TRGJ2. CDR3 length: 13 amino acids. CDR1 is VTNTFY, CDR2 YDVSTARD, per germline (reference sequence). The CDR3 coding sequence is TGTGCCACCTGGGACAGGCTGCATTATAAGAAACTCTTC. It codes for CATWDRLHYKKLF.

This clone was observed a handful of times. The chain is built from TRGV2 and TRGJ1 or TRGJ2. From germline, CDR1 is EGSNGY and CDR2 YDSYNSKV. V lost 0 bases, J lost 5 bases, and 13 bases stayed unmatched. The length of the CDR3 is 16 residues. The CDR3 is CATWDGSWLFHYKKLF. The CDR3 coding sequence is TGTGCCACCTGGGACGGGTCGTGGCTTTTTCATTATAAGAAACTCTTT.

This clone has more than one count but fewer than ten. This chain uses TRGV8 with TRGJP1. V shed 1 base, J shed 0 bases, and the junction held 2 bases outside the gene matches. Germline values: CDR1 VENAVY, CDR2 YDSYNSRV. The CDR3 is 15 amino acids. The chain's CDR3 is CATWDRDTTGWFKIF. In nucleotides, the CDR3 is TGTGCCACCTGGGATAGAGATACCACTGGTTGGTTCAAGATATTT.

The table lists this clone with a few counts. A much larger clone differs by one base, so this may be a read error. Additional DNA sequences in this sample encode the identical CDR3. The chain links TRGV10 to TRGJ1 or TRGJ2. Being an ORF, TRGV10 has a function that is uncertain. This CDR3 has 13 amino acids. For the CDR3, the DNA is TGCGCTGCGTGGGATTATATGAATTATAAGAAACTCTTT. It is translated as CAAWDYMNYKKLF.

This clone is categorized as large. The CDR3 region is CATWDDRGPTGWFKIF. The DNA for the CDR3 is TGTGCCACCTGGGACGATCGGGGACCCACTGGTTGGTTCAAGATATTT. This chain joins TRGV2 and TRGJP1. Germline values: CDR1 EGSNGY, CDR2 YDSYNSKV. CDR3 size: 16 residues. J was trimmed by 3 bases and V by 2 bases; bases with no gene match: 9.

Notes on this clone: At one boundary the junction diverges from the germline segment, which might be a read error. V and J are TRGV9 and TRGJP1. There are 20 residues in the CDR3. Looked up from germline, CDR1 is GITISATS and CDR2 is ISYDGTV (reference sequence). The DNA of the CDR3 is TGTGCCTTGTGGGAGGTGCCCCGTGCCCCACCTTATACCACTGATTGGTTCAAGATATTT. Translating it yields CALWEVPRAPPYTTDWFKIF.

There are a few counts of this clone. A much larger clonotype is one base distant, so this may be a read error. Other DNA variants within this sample encode the same CDR3. The genes are TRGV8 and TRGJ1 or TRGJ2. Germline V gene sequence: CDR1 VENAVY, CDR2 YDSYNSRV. This CDR3 region has 13 residues. The CDR3, as DNA: TGTGCCACCTGGGATAGGCCTAACTATAAGAAGCTCTTT. Translating gives CATWDRPNYKKLF.

This sequence joins TRGV8 and TRGJP1. The CDR3 extends over 14 amino acids. Germline V CDR1 and CDR2: VENAVY, YDSYNSRV. J lost 11 bases, V lost 4 bases, and 13 bases had no gene match. The CDR3 spells CATWDSGFVWFKIF. CDR3 DNA: TGTGCCACCTGGGACAGTGGCTTCGTGTGGTTCAAGATATTT.

J is TRGJ1 or TRGJ2 and V is TRGV11. TRGV11 is an open reading frame whose function is uncertain. Trimming at V came to 9 bases and at J to 9 bases, leaving 8 bases not matched to a gene. The length of the CDR3 is 11 residues. CDR3 nucleotide sequence: TGTGCCTGCTGGTATTTATTTAAGAAACTCTTT. Protein sequence: CACWYLFKKLF.

Of note for this clone: A read error may be the cause here, since a much bigger clone is one base away. This chain uses TRGV8 with TRGJP1. Germline V gene lookup returns CDR1 VENAVY and CDR2 YDSYNSRV. CDR3 size: 14 residues. CDR3 DNA sequence: TGTGCCACCTGGGAATATACCACTGGTTGGCTCAAGATATTT. The encoded protein is CATWEYTTGWLKIF.

By frequency in the sample, this clone is large (0.1 to 1%). Other DNA sequences in this sample translate to the same CDR3. The chain's CDR3 is CATWDRPEKLF. In DNA form, the CDR3 reads TGTGCCACCTGGGACAGGCCCGAGAAACTCTTT. The V call is TRGV3, the J call TRGJ1 or TRGJ2. CDR1 and CDR2 (germline): VTNTFY, YDVSTARD (reference sequence). V lost 0 bases to trimming and J lost 11 bases; unmatched junction nucleotides: 4. The CDR3 runs to 11 residues.

This sequence joins TRGV9 and TRGJP2. CDR1 is GITISATS and CDR2 is ISYDGTV in the germline V gene (reference sequence). V lost 0 bases, J lost 4 bases, and 8 bases stayed unmatched. This CDR3 comprises 16 residues. CDR3 nucleotide sequence: TGTGCCTTGTGGGAGGTGCTTAGAGTTAGTGATTGGATCAAGACGTTT. Amino acid sequence: CALWEVLRVSDWIKTF.

About this clone itself: TCRdb lists the protein of a much larger clone for this DNA, which differs at residue 13, so this is likely a read error; the protein given here is translated from the DNA itself. The chain carries TRGV8 and TRGJP1. This CDR3 comprises 16 residues. Germline CDR1 VENAVY, CDR2 YDSYNSRV. The DNA for the CDR3 is TGTGCCACCTGGGATATATATGGGGCCACTGGTTGGCTCAAGATATTT. Its protein product is CATWDIYGATGWLKIF.

This clone has just a few counts. TCRdb records a much larger clone's protein for this DNA, with a difference at residue 14 that likely arises from a read error; the protein given is the translation of the DNA. The chain employs TRGV2 and TRGJP1. The J call may be faulty, since TRGJP better matches the DNA end. Germline values: CDR1 EGSNGY, CDR2 YDSYNSKV. The CDR3 has 15 amino acids. The CDR3 DNA follows: TGTGCCACCTGGGCGGCCCGAATGGGTGGTTGGTTCAAGGTATTT. It yields the protein CATWAARMGGWFKVF.

This rearrangement joins TRGV4 to TRGJ1 or TRGJ2. Germline V gene sequence: CDR1 EGSTGY, CDR2 YDSYTSSV. The CDR3 sequence is 11 residues long. V shed 9 bases, J shed 8 bases, and the junction held 10 bases outside the gene matches. The CDR3 region is CATGLGNKKLF. The CDR3 coding sequence is TGTGCCACCGGGCTGGGCAATAAGAAACTCTTT.

J is TRGJ1 or TRGJ2 and V is TRGV11. TRGV11 counts as an open reading frame of uncertain function. This CDR3 comprises 16 residues. V shed 1 base, J shed 0 bases, and the junction held 6 bases outside the gene matches. In DNA form, the CDR3 reads TGTGCCTGCTGGATTAGGCAGATGTCGAATTATTATAAGAAACTCTTT. The encoded protein is CACWIRQMSNYYKKLF.

This sequence joins TRGV3 and TRGJ1 or TRGJ2. Per the germline V gene, CDR1 is VTNTFY and CDR2 is YDVSTARD (reference sequence). The CDR3 has 13 amino acids. J gave up 0 bases and V 9 bases, and 8 bases lay outside the gene matches. CDR3 sequence: CATGTGNYYKKLF. The CDR3 DNA follows: TGTGCCACCGGGACGGGGAATTATTATAAGAAACTCTTT.

The chain joins TRGV5 to TRGJ1 or TRGJ2. The CDR3 has 19 amino acids. Germline values: CDR1 VINAFY, CDR2 YDVSNSKD. V lost 3 bases and J lost 3; bases outside the gene matches: 23. DNA for the CDR3: TGTGCCACCTGGGACGAAGAGTGGACAAATCAATTTATTTATTATAAGAAACTCTTT. It is translated as CATWDEEWTNQFIYYKKLF.

This chain links TRGV3 with TRGJ1 or TRGJ2. This CDR3 spans 13 amino acids. Germline CDR1 reads VTNTFY; CDR2 reads YDVSTARD (reference sequence). J gave up 5 bases and V 11 bases, and 15 bases lay outside the gene matches. CDR3 bases: TGTGCCAACCTTGGGACTTTAAATTATAAGAAACTCTTT. This translates into CANLGTLNYKKLF.

The chain recombines TRGV10 with TRGJ1 or TRGJ2. TRGV10 is known as an ORF, though its function is uncertain. CDR3 length: 14 residues. The ends lost 8 bases at V and 0 bases at J; junction bases unmatched: 8. CDR3 in DNA: TGTGCTGCGTGGGACCGTACGAATTATTATAAGAAACTCTTT. This gives the protein CAAWDRTNYYKKLF.

This clone has only a few counts. In DNA, the CDR3 is TGTGCCACTGGGACGGCTTATTATAAGAAACTCTTT. Its translation is CATGTAYYKKLF. This chain links TRGV3 with TRGJ1 or TRGJ2. Losses at the gene ends were 10 bases for V and 3 bases for J; bases not matched to a gene: 9. The CDR3 runs 12 residues. Germline lookup yields CDR1 VTNTFY and CDR2 YDVSTARD (reference sequence).

The chain links TRGV11 to TRGJ1 or TRGJ2. TRGV11 falls under the ORF class, with uncertain function. The CDR3 is 12 residues long. Trimming removed 0 bases from V and 12 bases from J; junction bases left unmatched: 5. CDR3 residues: CACWIRHPGKLF. In nucleotides, the CDR3 is TGTGCCTGCTGGATTAGGCACCCAGGGAAACTCTTT.

The chain's CDR3 is CAPLGNKKLF. The DNA for the CDR3 is TGTGCACCGTTGGGGAATAAGAAACTCTTT. The rearrangement uses TRGV3 and TRGJ1 or TRGJ2. CDR3 size: 10 residues. Looked up from germline, CDR1 is VTNTFY and CDR2 is YDVSTARD (reference sequence).